Listed below are T cell receptor beta chains from one sample, sequenced in a study of blood T cell repertoires in COVID-19. Sequenced by immunoSEQ multiplex PCR; TCRdb stores in-frame clones only, minus some. The table records over 250,000 clones, roughly 87% of them present only once. The sequenced sample was PBMCs or T cells enriched from blood (not recorded which). Every receptor here comes from a young woman who had recovered from COVID-19. Both conserved end residues are part of each CDR3. The D gene is left open where the match is weak. Size tells how often a clone was seen (once, few, many) or the class of an expanded clone, and some rows leave it out.

J gene,D gene,V gene,clone size,CDR3 DNA,CDR3 protein
TRBJ1-2,TRBD1,TRBV9,-,TGTGCCAGCAGCGTAGATTTCGGGACAGGGATGTCGAACTATGGCTACACCTTC,CASSVDFGTGMSNYGYTF
TRBJ1-4,-,TRBV11-1,-,TGTGCCAGCAGCTCCGGGGTTAATGAAAAACTGTTTTTT,CASSSGVNEKLFF
TRBJ2-5,-,TRBV15,-,TGTGCCACCAGTCCGGGGACGGGAGAGCAAGAGACCCAGTACTTC,CATSPGTGEQETQYF
TRBJ1-5,-,TRBV7-7,-,TGTGCCAGCAGCTTCCCGAGCGGTACCTGCAATCAGCCCCAGCATTTT,CASSFPSGTCNQPQHF
TRBJ2-2,-,TRBV19,-,TGTGCCAGTAGTACCCAGACAGCCGGGGAGCTGTTTTTT,CASSTQTAGELFF
TRBJ2-6,-,TRBV4-2,-,TGTGCCAGCAGCCCGATTCCAACTAACTCTGGGGCCAACGTCCTGACTTTC,CASSPIPTNSGANVLTF
TRBJ1-3,TRBD1,TRBV14,few,TGTGCCAGCAGCCGCGACAGGGTAGGAAACACCATATATTTT,CASSRDRVGNTIYF
TRBJ2-3,-,TRBV5-1,-,TGCGCCAGCAGCCTTAGCACAGATACGCAGTATTTT,CASSLSTDTQYF
TRBJ1-2,TRBD1,TRBV19,once,TGTGCCAGTAGTATTTATCAGGGGGACTATGGCTACACCTTC,CASSIYQGDYGYTF
TRBJ1-2,TRBD1,TRBV30,-,TGTGCCTGGAGTGTAGGGACAGGGTTTGGCTACACCTTC,CAWSVGTGFGYTF
TRBJ2-3,-,TRBV3-1/TRBV3-2,-,TGTGCCAGCAGCCAATTTGGAGGGGGGGCCCCAGATACGCAGTATTTT,CASSQFGGGAPDTQYF
TRBJ2-7,-,TRBV10-3,-,TGTGCCATCAGTGAGTCGAGGGAGGACTCCTACGAGCAGTACTTC,CAISESREDSYEQYF
TRBJ2-7,-,TRBV3-1/TRBV3-2,-,TGTGCCAGCAGCCAAGACGGGTCAGTTCCCTACGAGCAGTACTTC,CASSQDGSVPYEQYF
TRBJ2-5,-,TRBV7-9,-,TGTGCCAGCAGCTTAAGGTTCCTCTCGAGGGAGACCCAGTACTTC,CASSLRFLSRETQYF
TRBJ2-3,-,TRBV28,-,TGTGCCAGCAAGAGAGAGCGGCCCACAGATACGCAGTATTTT,CASKRERPTDTQYF
TRBJ2-7,TRBD2,TRBV5-4,few,TGTGCCAGCAGCTCCGGGACTAGGGGACAGTACTTC,CASSSGTRGQYF
TRBJ1-2,TRBD1,TRBV19,-,TGTGCCAGTAGTATAAACGACAGGGACTATGGCTACACCTTC,CASSINDRDYGYTF
TRBJ2-2,-,TRBV5-4,-,TGTGCCAGCAGCTTCCAGGGGGGCACCGGGGAGCTGTTTTTT,CASSFQGGTGELFF
TRBJ1-1,-,TRBV6-1,-,TGTGCCAGCAGTGAAAAGGGGGATGAAGCTTTCTTT,CASSEKGDEAFF
TRBJ2-5,-,TRBV7-9,-,TGTGCCAGCACCCAGGGGAACCCCCAAGAGACCCAGTACTTC,CASTQGNPQETQYF
TRBJ2-3,-,TRBV5-1,-,TGCGCCAGCAGCTTCAGCGGGACAGATACGCAGTATTTT,CASSFSGTDTQYF
TRBJ1-1,TRBD1,TRBV5-6,-,TGTGCCAGCAGCCCGGCCGGGACAGGGCGCACTGAAGCTTTCTTT,CASSPAGTGRTEAFF
TRBJ2-7,TRBD2,TRBV27,-,TGTGCCAGCAGTTCGACCGGGACTAGCGGTTTCGCTTCCCAATACGAGCAGTACTTC,CASSSTGTSGFASQYEQYF
TRBJ2-3,TRBD2,TRBV7-9,-,TGTGCCAGCAGAGCGGGGGGCCGCACAGATACGCAGTATTTT,CASRAGGRTDTQYF
TRBJ2-3,TRBD2,TRBV10-3,few,TGTGCCATCAGTGAGTCGGCGGGGGGTATGGATACGCAGTATTTT,CAISESAGGMDTQYF
TRBJ1-1,TRBD1,TRBV6-2/TRBV6-3,-,TGTGCCAGCAGTTACTCGACAGGGGGTAAGAAACATAACACTGAAGCTTTCTTT,CASSYSTGGKKHNTEAFF
TRBJ2-7,TRBD1,TRBV5-6,-,TGTGCCAGCAGCTTTGAGGGGGCTCGAAGATACGAGCAGTACTTC,CASSFEGARRYEQYF
TRBJ2-1,-,TRBV10-3,-,TGTGCCATCAGTGACGGTCCGTACAATGAGCAGTTCTTC,CAISDGPYNEQFF
TRBJ1-5,TRBD1,TRBV28,-,TGTGCCAGCAGTTTACTCAGGGGGGCCAATCAGCCCCAGCATTTT,CASSLLRGANQPQHF